The rows below give T cell receptor beta chains drawn from one sample of a study of cytomegalovirus exposure and HLA in healthy donors. Sequencing used immunoSEQ multiplex PCR; TCRdb keeps in-frame clones, though not all of them. Of roughly 110,000 clones listed, roughly 82% are singletons. Sequencing was done on a sample of PBMCs. The receptors derive from a man aged 35 to 55 in good health and CMV-seropositive. The CDR3 runs from the conserved cysteine through the conserved F or W. D genes are given only for firm matches. A row's size may be missing; if present it is once, few, many or a size class.

j_gene: TRBJ1-6
v_gene: TRBV7-9
d_gene: .
abundance: .
CDR3nt: TGTGCCAGCAGCTTTGGGCATAATTCACCCCTCCACTTT
CDR3aa: CASSFGHNSPLHF

j_gene: TRBJ1-5
v_gene: TRBV9
d_gene: TRBD1
abundance: .
CDR3nt: TGTGCCAGCAGCCCAGGGGACAGACATAGCAATCAGCCCCAGCATTTT
CDR3aa: CASSPGDRHSNQPQHF

j_gene: TRBJ2-2
v_gene: TRBV27
d_gene: TRBD1
abundance: few
CDR3nt: TGTGCCAGCAGTTTAAGGGGGCGCGACACCGGGGAGCTGTTTTTT
CDR3aa: CASSLRGRDTGELFF

j_gene: TRBJ1-1
v_gene: TRBV7-2
d_gene: .
abundance: .
CDR3nt: TGTGCCAGCAGCATAGGTGTCGGACACTTTACCAACACTGAAGCTTTCTTT
CDR3aa: CASSIGVGHFTNTEAFF

j_gene: TRBJ1-1
v_gene: TRBV9
d_gene: TRBD1
abundance: few
CDR3nt: TGTGCCAGCAGCCGGGACAGGGGGGAAGCTTTCTTT
CDR3aa: CASSRDRGEAFF

j_gene: TRBJ1-4
v_gene: TRBV5-8
d_gene: .
abundance: once
CDR3nt: TGTGCCAGCAGTTTGAGAGTTTTCGATGAAAAACTGTTTTTT
CDR3aa: CASSLRVFDEKLFF

j_gene: TRBJ1-5
v_gene: TRBV4-2
d_gene: .
abundance: .
CDR3nt: TGTGCCAGCAGCCAAGAAAATGGACAGTCCACGCCCCAGCATTTT
CDR3aa: CASSQENGQSTPQHF

j_gene: TRBJ1-1
v_gene: TRBV28
d_gene: .
abundance: .
CDR3nt: TGTGCCAGCATACTCCCCGACACTGCTGAAGCTTTCTTT
CDR3aa: CASILPDTAEAFF

j_gene: TRBJ1-2
v_gene: TRBV4-3
d_gene: .
abundance: .
CDR3nt: TGCGCCAGCAGCCCGGCGGGGCATGGCTACACCTTC
CDR3aa: CASSPAGHGYTF

j_gene: TRBJ1-1
v_gene: TRBV19
d_gene: .
abundance: .
CDR3nt: TGTGCCAGTAGTATTCGGGGGTTAGAGGTAGCTTTCTTT
CDR3aa: CASSIRGLEVAFF

j_gene: TRBJ2-5
v_gene: TRBV28
d_gene: TRBD1
abundance: .
CDR3nt: TGTGCCAGCAGTTTACCCGGGACAGGGGGCCTGGAGACCCAGTACTTC
CDR3aa: CASSLPGTGGLETQYF

j_gene: TRBJ1-1
v_gene: TRBV5-4
d_gene: .
abundance: .
CDR3nt: TGTGCCAGCAGCTCCCGACTTGAAGCTTTCTTT
CDR3aa: CASSSRLEAFF

j_gene: TRBJ1-5
v_gene: TRBV5-5
d_gene: .
abundance: .
CDR3nt: TGTGCCAGCAGCTTGGCTTTCGGTCAGCCCCAGCATTTT
CDR3aa: CASSLAFGQPQHF

j_gene: TRBJ2-5
v_gene: TRBV27
d_gene: .
abundance: .
CDR3nt: TGTGCCAGCACCCCATCTCCAGACAGCTACCAAGAGACCCAGTACTTC
CDR3aa: CASTPSPDSYQETQYF

j_gene: TRBJ1-2
v_gene: TRBV11-2
d_gene: .
abundance: .
CDR3nt: TGTGCCAGCAGCTTGCGAACTAACTATGGCTACACCTTC
CDR3aa: CASSLRTNYGYTF

j_gene: TRBJ2-3
v_gene: TRBV18
d_gene: .
abundance: .
CDR3nt: TGTGCCAGCTCACCACCGGACAGAAACACAGATACGCAGTATTTT
CDR3aa: CASSPPDRNTDTQYF

j_gene: TRBJ1-2
v_gene: TRBV29-1
d_gene: .
abundance: .
CDR3nt: TGCAGCGTTGAATGGCAGGGGTTGGATGGCTACACCTTC
CDR3aa: CSVEWQGLDGYTF

j_gene: TRBJ1-5
v_gene: TRBV5-5
d_gene: TRBD1
abundance: .
CDR3nt: TGTGCCAGCAGCAGACAGGGTTCCTTCAATCAGCCCCAGCATTTT
CDR3aa: CASSRQGSFNQPQHF

j_gene: TRBJ2-7
v_gene: TRBV29-1
d_gene: .
abundance: .
CDR3nt: TGCAGCGTTGCCAGGTCCACCTACGAGCAGTACTTC
CDR3aa: CSVARSTYEQYF

j_gene: TRBJ1-3
v_gene: TRBV19
d_gene: TRBD1
abundance: .
CDR3nt: TGTGCCAGTAGTCCCCCCGGGACAGGGCGAACCGCCGTCTCTGGAAACACCATATATTTT
CDR3aa: CASSPPGTGRTAVSGNTIYF

j_gene: TRBJ2-1
v_gene: TRBV27
d_gene: TRBD2
abundance: .
CDR3nt: TGTGCCAGCAGTTCAATGACGGGACTAGTAAAGTTCTTC
CDR3aa: CASSSMTGLVKFF

j_gene: TRBJ2-7
v_gene: TRBV7-6
d_gene: .
abundance: .
CDR3nt: TGTGCCAGCAGCTTCGGACACCGGTTCCACGAGCAGTACTTC
CDR3aa: CASSFGHRFHEQYF

j_gene: TRBJ2-1
v_gene: TRBV4-3
d_gene: .
abundance: .
CDR3nt: TGCGCCAGCAGCCGGTCGGGTGCAACCTACAATGAGCAGTTCTTC
CDR3aa: CASSRSGATYNEQFF

j_gene: TRBJ1-1
v_gene: TRBV6-6
d_gene: TRBD1
abundance: once
CDR3nt: TGTGCCAGCAAGACCGGACAGGTTGAAGCTTTCTTT
CDR3aa: CASKTGQVEAFF

j_gene: TRBJ1-3
v_gene: TRBV7-2
d_gene: .
abundance: .
CDR3nt: TGTGCCAGCAGCTTGACACTCTCTGGAAACACCATATATTTT
CDR3aa: CASSLTLSGNTIYF

j_gene: TRBJ2-6
v_gene: TRBV15
d_gene: .
abundance: .
CDR3nt: TGTGCCACCAGCAGGGGGGCGAGCTCTGGGGCCAACGGCCTGACTTTC
CDR3aa: CATSRGASSGANGLTF